The 19 T cell receptor beta chains below come from one sample, sequenced in a study of T cells after yellow fever vaccination. MiXCR, applied by TCRdb to the 5' RACE reads, yields one record per CDR3 protein. This repertoire shows about 73,000 distinct CDR3 sequences, roughly 8% found once; its top ten account for about 40%. Sequencing was performed on CD8+ T cells sorted from PBMCs, taken on the day of the yellow fever booster vaccination. The origin of the receptors is a man under 40 who received the YFV17D yellow fever vaccine.

There are a few counts of this clonotype. J is TRBJ2-7 and V is TRBV25-1; D is perhaps TRBD2 (5 bases). Trimming shortened V by 6 bases and J by 0 bases, and 9 bases separated the two germline ends. Germline V CDR1 and CDR2: MGHDK, SYGVNS. CDR3 length: 13 residues. The CDR3 bases are TGTGCCAGCAGCTGGGAGAGCTCCTACGAGCAGTACTTC. This sequence encodes CASSWESSYEQYF.

This clonotype was seen a handful of times. V is TRBV7-6 and J is TRBJ2-7; D not resolved. The CDR3 totals 11 residues. Germline loops: CDR1 SGHVS, CDR2 FNYEAQ. Trimming cost V 4 bases and J 8 bases, with 9 bases left between them. CDR3 DNA sequence: TGTGCCAGCAGCTCGGACGTAAAGCAGTACTTC. Translated: CASSSDVKQYF.

This clonotype has a handful of counts. One end of the junction is discordant with germline, which a read error may explain. The J gene is TRBJ2-1, the V gene TRBV7-6; TRBD2 aligns across 10 bases. The CDR3 has 16 residues. CDR1 and CDR2 (germline): SGHVS, FNYEAQ. The CDR3 sequence is CASSLASGSFLNEQFF. The CDR3 DNA is TGTGCCAGCAGCCTAGCTAGCGGGAGTTTTTTAAATGAGCAGTTCTTC.

This clonotype came up a few times. The gene calls are TRBV12-3 or TRBV12-4 and TRBJ2-3; no clear D gene. The ends were cut back, 7 bases at V and 1 base at J, with 12 bases in the middle. The CDR3 is 14 amino acids. Here the CDR3 DNA reads TGTGCCAGCACCCGATTGGATCGCACAGATACGCAGTATTTT. Translated: CASTRLDRTDTQYF.

This clonotype was seen many times. The chain uses TRBV7-9 and TRBJ2-3; 8 bases are shared with TRBD1. The germline CDR1 and CDR2 sequences are SEHNR and FQNEAQ (reference sequence). This CDR3 comprises 15 residues. Unmatched junction bases numbered 3, after V lost 2 bases and J lost 2 bases. CDR3 DNA: TGTGCCAGCAGCTTATCGACAGGGGACACAGATACGCAGTATTTT. Protein product: CASSLSTGDTDTQYF. Full variable domain (outside the CDR3, taken from reference TRBV7-9 and TRBJ2-3): DTGVSQNPRHKITKRGQNVTFRCDPISEHNRLYWYRQTLGQGPEFLTYFQNEAQLEKSRLLSDRFSAERPKGSFSTLEIQRTEQGDSAMYLCASSLSTGDTDTQYFGPGTRLTVL.

J is TRBJ2-7 and V is TRBV2; possible D gene TRBD2, 6 bases. The CDR3 has 17 amino acids. V was trimmed by 5 bases and J by 5 bases, leaving 25 bases between them. CDR1 SNHLY and CDR2 FYNNEI come from the germline V gene. The CDR3 is CASSPRGARTWRDEQYF. As DNA, the CDR3 is TGTGCCAGCAGTCCAAGAGGGGCTCGAACTTGGAGGGACGAGCAGTACTTC.

CDR3 sequence reads: CASSLPALAGNTDTQYF. In DNA, the CDR3 is TGCGCCAGCAGCCTCCCAGCCTTAGCGGGAAACACAGATACGCAGTATTTT. The chain joins TRBV5-1 to TRBJ2-3, with 8 nucleotides matching TRBD2. The CDR3 runs 17 residues. Germline loops: CDR1 SGHRS, CDR2 YFSETQ. V shed 4 bases and J 2 bases; nucleotides not matched to a gene: 12.

This clonotype has a handful of counts. CDR3 sequence: CAISEGGGERYGYTF. The CDR3 DNA sequence: TGTGCCATCAGTGAAGGCGGGGGGGAAAGGTATGGCTACACCTTC. The chain carries TRBV10-3 and TRBJ1-2; a weak D match, TRBD1 (5 bases). The CDR3 spans 15 residues. The germline V and J ends were trimmed by 3 bases and 5 bases, with 16 bases remaining between them. CDR1 is ENHRY and CDR2 is SYGVKD in the germline V gene.

This clonotype was picked up many times. The chain is built from TRBV5-1 and TRBJ2-1; no clear D gene. The CDR3 extends over 15 amino acids. V lost 0 bases and J lost 6, with 13 bases in between. In germline, CDR1 is SGHRS, CDR2 YFSETQ. This CDR3 is CASSLGVAGTNEQFF. The CDR3 coding sequence is TGCGCCAGCAGCTTGGGGGTAGCCGGCACCAATGAGCAGTTCTTC.

This clonotype was counted many times. This chain links TRBV5-1 with TRBJ2-7, with D perhaps being TRBD1 or TRBD2 (5 bases each). This CDR3 contains 13 residues. Per germline, CDR1 SGHRS and CDR2 YFSETQ. Trimming took 4 bases from V and 5 from J, leaving 13 bases between them. The CDR3 DNA reads as TGCGCCAGCAGCCCGACGGGGCCCAACGAGCAGTACTTC. Translation: CASSPTGPNEQYF.

This clonotype was picked up many times. Here the CDR3 reads CASFDLGLAGAYSSGANVLTF. CDR3 in DNA: TGTGCCAGCTTTGACCTGGGACTAGCGGGTGCCTATAGCTCTGGGGCCAACGTCCTGACTTTC. The chain links TRBV6-6 to TRBJ2-6, with 12 nucleotides matching TRBD2. Unmatched junction bases numbered 17, after V lost 8 bases and J lost 0 bases. The CDR3 is 21 amino acids. Germline CDR1 is MNHNY and CDR2 is SVGAGI (reference sequence).

V is TRBV4-1 and J is TRBJ2-5; TRBD2 agrees at 14 bases. This CDR3 region has 21 residues. Looked up from germline, CDR1 is MGHRA and CDR2 is YSYEKL. V lost 3 bases to trimming and J lost 5 bases; unmatched junction nucleotides: 20. The CDR3, as DNA: TGCGCCAGCAGCCAGGGGCTGGGGCCGGGACTAGCGGGAGTGGCGTTTGAGACCCAGTACTTC. This sequence encodes CASSQGLGPGLAGVAFETQYF.

This clonotype was counted only a few times. This chain links TRBV4-3 with TRBJ2-2, with D perhaps TRBD2 (5 bases). The CDR3 spans 14 residues. The V gene's germline CDR1 is LGHNA and CDR2 YSLEER. Between the trimmed V and J ends, which lost 1 base and 7 bases, there was a span of 10 bases. For the CDR3, the DNA is TGCGCCAGCAGCCAAGTGTTCCGGGACGGGGAGCTGTTTTTT. The encoded protein is CASSQVFRDGELFF.

This clonotype has only a few counts. V is TRBV9 and J is TRBJ2-5; 10 bases line up with TRBD1. V was pared by 3 bases and J by 4 bases, with 3 bases of the junction left unmatched. Germline CDR1 is SGDLS and CDR2 is YYNGEE. This CDR3 contains 14 residues. The CDR3 loop is CASSARTGGETQYF. Written as DNA, the CDR3 is TGTGCCAGCAGCGCTAGGACAGGGGGAGAGACCCAGTACTTC.

This clonotype was detected only a few times. V and J are TRBV7-3 and TRBJ2-3; 11 bases match TRBD2. This CDR3 region has 19 residues. The V and J ends lost 1 base and 2 bases, in that order; junction bases with no gene match: 11. Germline V gene data show CDR1 as SGHTA and CDR2 as FQGTGA. The CDR3 reads CASSLMVGTSGPFTDTQYF. As DNA, the CDR3 is TGTGCCAGCAGCTTAATGGTGGGGACTAGCGGCCCCTTCACAGATACGCAGTATTTT.

The chain uses TRBV2 and TRBJ2-2, with unresolved D. The CDR3 is 12 amino acids. In germline, CDR1 is SNHLY, CDR2 FYNNEI. The V and J ends lost 4 bases and 7 bases respectively, with 7 bases between them. Here the CDR3 DNA reads TGTGCCAGCAGTGGCTATCGCGGGGAGCTGTTTTTT. Its protein is CASSGYRGELFF. Looking up the rest from reference TRBV2 and TRBJ2-2 gives the full variable domain: EPEVTQTPSHQVTQMGQEVILRCVPISNHLYFYWYRQILGQKVEFLVSFYNNEISEKSEIFDDQFSVERPDGSNFTLKIRSTKLEDSAMYFCASSGYRGELFFGEGSRLTVL.

The V and J genes are TRBV11-2 and TRBJ2-1, with a weak D call TRBD2 (6 bases). The CDR3 is 16 residues long. Germline V gives CDR1 SGHAT, CDR2 FQNNGV. V lost 4 bases and J lost 3, with 16 bases in between. CDR3 residues: CASSSAVLGGYNEQFF. CDR3 in DNA: TGTGCCAGCAGCTCGGCCGTGCTGGGGGGCTACAATGAGCAGTTCTTC.

Many counts were recorded for this clonotype. The J gene is TRBJ2-3, the V gene TRBV28; TRBD1 aligns across 8 bases. This CDR3 region has 17 residues. V was pared by 5 bases and J by 4 bases, with 14 bases of the junction left unmatched. CDR1 and CDR2 from the germline V gene are MDHEN and SYDVKM. The CDR3 protein is CASSPYQGAFWSDTQYF. In DNA form, the CDR3 reads TGTGCCAGCAGTCCTTACCAGGGGGCGTTTTGGTCAGATACGCAGTATTTT.

This clonotype was seen repeatedly, ten times or more. The V and J genes are TRBV7-6 and TRBJ2-1; D remains ambiguous. This CDR3 has 14 residues. Trimming shortened V by 0 bases and J by 7 bases, and 10 bases separated the two germline ends. Germline V gene sequence: CDR1 SGHVS, CDR2 FNYEAQ. In nucleotides, the CDR3 is TGTGCCAGCAGCTTAGCGCTTCAAGGGAATGAGCAGTTCTTC. It yields the protein CASSLALQGNEQFF.